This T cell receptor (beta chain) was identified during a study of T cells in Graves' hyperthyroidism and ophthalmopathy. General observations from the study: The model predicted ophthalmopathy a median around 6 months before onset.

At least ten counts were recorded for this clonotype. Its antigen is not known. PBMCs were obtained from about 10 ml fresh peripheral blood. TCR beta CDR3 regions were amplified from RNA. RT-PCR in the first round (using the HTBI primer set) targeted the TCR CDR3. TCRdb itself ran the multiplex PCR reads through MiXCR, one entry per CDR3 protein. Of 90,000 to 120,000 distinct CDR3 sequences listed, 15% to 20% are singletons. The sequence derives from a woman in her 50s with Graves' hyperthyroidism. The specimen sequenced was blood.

CDR3 DNA: TGCGCCAGCAGCTTGGCCGGGGCAGGCTTCACAGATACGCAGTATTTT. Its protein is CASSLAGAGFTDTQYF. The V call is TRBV5-1, the J call TRBJ2-3, with D perhaps given as TRBD1 or TRBD2 (5 bases each). CDR1 and CDR2 from the germline V gene are SGHRS and YFSETQ. The length of the CDR3 is 16 residues. V was clipped by 0 bases and J by 2 bases, with 13 bases between them.